This TCR beta chain was retrieved from a study of blood T cell repertoires in COVID-19. Enrollees, about 18 to 90 years old, lived in about two dozen US areas. Germline V gives CDR1 MNHEY, CDR2 SVGEGT. This CDR3 contains 14 residues. V was clipped by 0 bases and J by 4 bases; unmatched bases: 2. In the original processing: Using reference gene primer amplification, nucleated cell counts were estimated. Only in-frame clones appear in the TCRdb table, and some are missing; sequencing was by immunoSEQ multiplex PCR. V and J calls and clone size are as listed in that table; D and trimming were resolved from the DNA. The data show about 260,000 clones, about 87% seen once.

J is TRBJ1-1 and V is TRBV6-2 or TRBV6-3, with 7 bases identical to TRBD1. This sequence originates from a woman aged 50 to 65 who had recovered from COVID-19. Sequencing used PBMCs or T cells enriched from blood (not recorded which). CDR3 DNA: TGTGCCAGCAGTTACTCATCAGGGGGCACTGAAGCTTTCTTT. It translates to CASSYSSGGTEAFF.